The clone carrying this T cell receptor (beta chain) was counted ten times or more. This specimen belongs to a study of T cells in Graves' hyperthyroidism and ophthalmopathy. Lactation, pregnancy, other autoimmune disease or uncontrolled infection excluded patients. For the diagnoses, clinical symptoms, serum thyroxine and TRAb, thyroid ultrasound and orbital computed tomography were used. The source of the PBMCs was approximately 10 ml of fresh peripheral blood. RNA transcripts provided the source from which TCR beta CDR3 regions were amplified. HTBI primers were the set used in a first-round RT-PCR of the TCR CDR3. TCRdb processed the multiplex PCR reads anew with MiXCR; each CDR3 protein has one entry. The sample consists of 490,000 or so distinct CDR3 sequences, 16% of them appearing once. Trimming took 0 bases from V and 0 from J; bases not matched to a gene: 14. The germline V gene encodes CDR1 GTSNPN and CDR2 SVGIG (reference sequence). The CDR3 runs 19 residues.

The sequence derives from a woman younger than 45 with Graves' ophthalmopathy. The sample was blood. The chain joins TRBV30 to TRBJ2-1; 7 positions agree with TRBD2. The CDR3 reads CAWSVGDSSGRSSYNEQFF. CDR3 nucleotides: TGTGCCTGGAGTGTAGGGGATAGTAGCGGGCGCAGCTCCTACAATGAGCAGTTCTTC.